This T cell receptor beta chain was profiled in a study of T cell responses to AZD1222 COVID-19 vaccine. Whole-study results and caveats: Receipt of two AZD1222 doses was followed by a rise in Spike-specific TCR breadth and depth. The sample set comprised mostly white British donors with more females, and clonal diversity was possibly underestimated. A reported finding is that nearly half of spike-specific TCRs target unmutated variant regions.

Comment on this clone: Its antigen remains unidentified.

The V gene lost 4 bases and the J gene lost 1 base, with 13 bases spanning the gap. Per germline, CDR1 MGHRA and CDR2 YSYEKL. The CDR3 covers 16 residues. The method was immunoSEQ multiplex PCR; TCRdb's version includes in-frame clones alone and lacks a portion of them. Of roughly 140,000 clones listed, about 91% are singletons. The source of this sequence is an adult in good health. The material sequenced was peripheral blood, taken on day 0 of MenACWY control vaccination. The V gene is TRBV4-1, the J gene TRBJ2-2, with D perhaps being TRBD1 or TRBD2 (5 bases each). The CDR3 nucleotides read TGCGCCAGCAGCCTAAGGGGAGAACGGAACACCGGGGAGCTGTTTTTT. Its protein product is CASSLRGERNTGELFF.